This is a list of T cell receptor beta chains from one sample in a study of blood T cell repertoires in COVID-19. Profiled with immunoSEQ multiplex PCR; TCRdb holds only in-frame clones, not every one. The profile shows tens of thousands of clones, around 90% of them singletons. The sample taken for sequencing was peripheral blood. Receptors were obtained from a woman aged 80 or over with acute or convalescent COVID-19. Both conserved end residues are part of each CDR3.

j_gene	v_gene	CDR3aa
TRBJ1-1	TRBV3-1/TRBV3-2	CASSLETGEAFF
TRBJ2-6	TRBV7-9	CASSSAGTGANVLTF
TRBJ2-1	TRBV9	CASSPEPTSGSQFF
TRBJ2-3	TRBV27	CASTRGGITDTQYF
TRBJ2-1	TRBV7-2	CASSNRQGTYNEQFF
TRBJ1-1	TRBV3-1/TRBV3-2	CASSLRGRGLNTEAFF
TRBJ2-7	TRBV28	CASSPGGREKVKDF
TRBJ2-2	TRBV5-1	CASSLAVSRPGWTGELFF
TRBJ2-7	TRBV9	CASSVDGHEQYF
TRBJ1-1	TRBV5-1	CASSPVRQGNTEAFF
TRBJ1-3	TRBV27	CASRAWGQGASNTIYF